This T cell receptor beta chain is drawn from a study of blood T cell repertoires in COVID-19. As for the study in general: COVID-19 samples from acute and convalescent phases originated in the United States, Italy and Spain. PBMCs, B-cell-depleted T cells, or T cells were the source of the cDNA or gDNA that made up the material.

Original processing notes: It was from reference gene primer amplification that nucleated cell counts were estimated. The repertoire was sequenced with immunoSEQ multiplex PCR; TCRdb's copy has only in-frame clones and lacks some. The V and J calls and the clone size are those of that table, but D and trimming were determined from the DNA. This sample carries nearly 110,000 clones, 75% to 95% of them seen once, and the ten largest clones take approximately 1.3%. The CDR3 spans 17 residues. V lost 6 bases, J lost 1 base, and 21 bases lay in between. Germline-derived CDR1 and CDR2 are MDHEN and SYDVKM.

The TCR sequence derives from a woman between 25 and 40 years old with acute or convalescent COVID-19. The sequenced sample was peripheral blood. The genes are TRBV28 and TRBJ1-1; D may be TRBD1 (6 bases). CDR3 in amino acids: CASRPTGTLGANTEAFF. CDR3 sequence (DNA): TGTGCCAGCAGACCGACAGGAACCCTCGGGGCGAACACTGAAGCTTTCTTT.